The clone carrying this TCR beta chain was seen a handful of times. Its antigen remains unidentified. The CDR3 runs 15 residues. Germline CDR1 is MGHRA and CDR2 is YSYEKL. Trimming took 0 bases from V and 1 from J; bases not matched to a gene: 1. This entry comes from a study of OX40 agonist ivuxolimab in advanced cancers. Study-wide points: Some patients without response likewise showed low normalized clonal expansion. Expanded peripheral T-cell antigen specificity went undetermined.

Some clones are missing from TCRdb's copy, which holds only in-frame ones; the method was immunoSEQ multiplex PCR. The repertoire holds tens of thousands of clones, around 90% seen once, with 0.38% in the top ten. The receptor's source is an adult with an advanced solid tumor such as melanoma, head and neck, liver or kidney cancer. The rearrangement joins TRBV4-1 to TRBJ2-3, with 7 bases fitting TRBD2. Sequencing used CD4+ or CD8+ T cells sorted from blood, obtained in a trial of the OX40 agonist ivuxolimab. CDR3 residues: CASSQESGGTDTQYF. In DNA, the CDR3 is TGCGCCAGCAGCCAAGAAAGCGGGGGCACAGATACGCAGTATTTT.